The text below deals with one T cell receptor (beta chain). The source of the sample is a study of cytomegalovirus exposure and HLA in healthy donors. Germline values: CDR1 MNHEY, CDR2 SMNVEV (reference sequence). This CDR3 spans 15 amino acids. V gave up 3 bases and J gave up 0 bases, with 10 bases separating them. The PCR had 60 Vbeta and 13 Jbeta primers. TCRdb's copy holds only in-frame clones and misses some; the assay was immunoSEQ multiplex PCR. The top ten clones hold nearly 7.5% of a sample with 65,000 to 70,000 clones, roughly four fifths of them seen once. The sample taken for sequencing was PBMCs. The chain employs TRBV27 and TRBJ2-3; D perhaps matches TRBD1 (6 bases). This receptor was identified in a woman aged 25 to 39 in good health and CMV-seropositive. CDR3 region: CASSFDRTSTDTQYF. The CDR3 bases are TGTGCCAGCAGTTTTGACAGGACTAGCACAGATACGCAGTATTTT.